The 24 T cell receptor beta chains presented below share a single source sample, sequenced in a study of blood T cell repertoires in COVID-19. Clones were sequenced by immunoSEQ multiplex PCR, and TCRdb holds only the in-frame ones, with some missing. This sample yields about 320,000 clones, of which about 91% are seen a single time; 8.9% belongs to the top ten. The sequencing input was PBMCs or T cells enriched from blood (not recorded which). The receptors were sampled from a woman in her late teens or twenties who had recovered from COVID-19.

The chain couples TRBV24-1 to TRBJ1-2, with D maybe TRBD1 (6 bases). Germline CDR1 KGHDR, CDR2 SFDVKD. CDR3 length equals 14 residues. The V gene lost 4 bases and the J gene lost 8 bases, with 16 bases spanning the gap. The CDR3 protein is CATSDHGTSEGYTF. The CDR3 DNA reads as TGTGCCACCAGTGACCACGGGACATCGGAAGGCTACACCTTC.

As regards this clone: Different DNA sequences within this sample yield the same CDR3. This rearrangement joins TRBV20-1 to TRBJ1-2; D is uncertain. Germline lookup yields CDR1 DFQATT and CDR2 SNEGSKA (reference sequence). The V gene lost 5 bases and the J gene lost 5 bases, with 6 bases spanning the gap. The CDR3 length is 10 residues. The CDR3 region has the DNA TGCAGTGCTTCAGATTATGGCTACACCTTC. It codes for CSASDYGYTF.

The rearrangement joins TRBV7-9 to TRBJ2-1; TRBD1 might be the D (5 bases). Trimming left V 1 base short and J 5 bases short, with 12 bases between. Germline-derived CDR1 and CDR2 are SEHNR and FQNEAQ (reference sequence). CDR3 length: 15 amino acids. CDR3 residues: CASSLEPGRNNEQFF. The CDR3 DNA follows: TGTGCCAGCAGCTTAGAGCCAGGGCGAAACAATGAGCAGTTCTTC.

The chain combines TRBV7-5 with TRBJ2-3; the DNA was not compared with TRBD2, the D call given in the table. TRBV7-5 is assigned pseudogene status. The length of the CDR3 is 17 residues. CDR3 residues: CVRSTLSVTSVSDTQYF. In DNA form, the CDR3 reads TGTGTCAGAAGCACGCTTTCGGTGACTAGCGTCTCAGATACGCAGTATTTT.

The chain recombines TRBV2 with TRBJ1-3, with D possibly being TRBD1 (5 bases). Germline V gene lookup returns CDR1 SNHLY and CDR2 FYNNEI. CDR3 length: 15 residues. V lost 7 bases to trimming and J lost 4 bases, with 17 bases between them. The CDR3 is CASTLSGGLGNTIYF. The CDR3 DNA is TGTGCCAGCACCCTATCTGGGGGACTGGGAAACACCATATATTTT.

This chain links TRBV5-1 with TRBJ1-2, with D tentatively TRBD1 (6 bases). Between the trimmed V and J ends, which lost 4 bases and 0 bases, there was a span of 10 bases. Germline CDR1 is SGHRS and CDR2 is YFSETQ. The CDR3 has 14 residues. The DNA of the CDR3 is TGCGCCAGCAGCCCTGGACAGCCTAACTATGGCTACACCTTC. Amino acids: CASSPGQPNYGYTF.

The chain carries TRBV7-8 and TRBJ2-5; maybe TRBD2 (6 bases). The CDR3 has 14 amino acids. V was clipped by 5 bases and J by 2 bases, with 12 bases between them. Germline V gene data show CDR1 as SGHVS and CDR2 as FQNEAQ. CDR3 region: CASSRGGDQETQYF. Written as DNA, the CDR3 is TGTGCCAGCAGCCGGGGCGGGGATCAAGAGACCCAGTACTTC.

The V call is TRBV27, the J call TRBJ2-1; D is undetermined. This CDR3 has 12 amino acids. V shed 5 bases and J shed 8 bases, with 10 bases lying between them. Per the germline V gene, CDR1 is MNHEY and CDR2 is SMNVEV (reference sequence). CDR3 amino acids: CASSRFSHEQFF. In nucleotides, the CDR3 is TGTGCCAGCAGTCGGTTCTCACATGAGCAGTTCTTC.

CDR3 DNA: TGTGCCAGCAGCCTGACTAGCGGGAGATACGATGAGCAGTTCTTC. It translates to CASSLTSGRYDEQFF. The chain links TRBV7-6 to TRBJ2-1; the match to TRBD2 covers 12 bases. There are 15 residues in the CDR3. After removal of 5 bases from V and 8 bases from J, the junction contained 7 bases not matched to a gene. CDR1 is SGHVS and CDR2 is FNYEAQ in the germline V gene.

V is TRBV7-3 and J is TRBJ2-7, with TRBD2 matching 7 bases. This CDR3 spans 14 amino acids. The trim removed 3 bases at V and 2 bases at J, leaving 4 bases unmatched. Germline CDR1 is SGHTA and CDR2 is FQGTGA. The CDR3 here is CASSLGGAAYEQYF. CDR3 DNA sequence: TGTGCCAGCAGCTTGGGAGGGGCGGCCTACGAGCAGTACTTC.

The chain is built from TRBV9 and TRBJ2-7, with 10 bases matching TRBD1. The CDR3 sequence is 16 residues long. Germline CDR1 SGDLS, CDR2 YYNGEE. Germline trimming cut 4 bases from V and 6 bases from J; bases unmatched to any gene: 13. The CDR3 DNA is TGTGCCAGCAGCTCACGCCCGGGGACAGGGGTTGTCGAGCAGTACTTC. Protein product: CASSSRPGTGVVEQYF.

The chain uses TRBV3-1 (or the pseudogene TRBV3-2) and TRBJ1-5; TRBD1 might be the D (6 bases). The CDR3 is 12 residues long. Germline V lookup: CDR1 LGHDT, CDR2 YNNKEL (reference sequence). The germline V and J ends were trimmed by 2 bases and 16 bases, with 15 bases remaining between them. CDR3 protein: CASSQLYRELHF. Here the CDR3 DNA reads TGTGCCAGCAGCCAACTATACAGGGAACTTCATTTT.

This chain connects TRBV21-1 to TRBJ1-2. TRBV21-1 is tagged as a pseudogene. The CDR3 sequence is 18 residues long. CDR3 nucleotide sequence: TGTGCCAGCAGCCGCGGGGCCGGGAGCAAACACCCCCTGGGTGGCTACACCTTC. Translated: CASSRGAGSKHPLGGYTF.

V usage is TRBV12-3 or TRBV12-4 and J usage is TRBJ1-1, with unresolved D. The CDR3 runs 13 residues. The V gene lost 5 bases and the J gene lost 7 bases, with 14 bases spanning the gap. CDR3 amino acids: CASSPQDWVEAFF. The CDR3 nucleotides read TGTGCCAGCAGTCCTCAGGACTGGGTTGAAGCTTTCTTT.

The chain recombines TRBV2 with TRBJ1-2, with 10 positions matching TRBD1. The CDR3 is made up of 14 amino acids. The germline V gene encodes CDR1 SNHLY and CDR2 FYNNEI. The V gene end was trimmed by 6 bases and the J gene end by 7 bases; junction bases not matched to a gene: 8. CDR3 nucleotide sequence: TGTGCCAGCAGGGTGGACAGGGGGACGGCTGGCTACACCTTC. It codes for CASRVDRGTAGYTF.

This chain uses TRBV28 with TRBJ1-3; D remains ambiguous. Germline V CDR1 and CDR2: MDHEN, SYDVKM. The CDR3 covers 14 residues. The germline V and J ends were trimmed by 6 bases and 2 bases, with 11 bases remaining between them. CDR3 sequence: CASRTGRAGNTIYF. DNA of the CDR3: TGTGCCAGCAGAACGGGAAGGGCTGGAAACACCATATATTTT.

The genes are TRBV9 and TRBJ2-4; D may be TRBD2 (5 bases). Germline CDR1 SGDLS, CDR2 YYNGEE. The CDR3 runs to 13 residues. V lost 9 bases to trimming and J lost 7 bases, with 17 bases between them. The CDR3 region has the DNA TGTGCCATCCGGGGAATTTTTGTGAACATTCAGTACTTC. It encodes CAIRGIFVNIQYF.

A few counts support this clone. CDR3 coding DNA: TGCAGCGTTACACTAGCGGGACCTCCGAACACCGGGGAGCTGTTTTTT. Amino acids: CSVTLAGPPNTGELFF. The V and J genes are TRBV29-1 and TRBJ2-2, with 10 bases that match TRBD2. The junction had 6 bases not matched to a gene; V was cut back by 5 bases and J by 0 bases. The germline V gene has CDR1 SQVTM and CDR2 ANQGSEA. The CDR3 consists of 16 residues.

The genes are TRBV4-3 and TRBJ1-1; TRBD1 is a possible D gene (6 bases). The CDR3 is made up of 15 amino acids. Trimming removed 4 bases from V and 5 bases from J, with 17 bases in between. Germline values: CDR1 LGHNA, CDR2 YSLEER. CDR3 protein: CASSPSGGQRTEAFF. CDR3 sequence (DNA): TGCGCCAGCAGCCCCTCGGGGGGCCAGAGAACTGAAGCTTTCTTT.

The chain recombines TRBV10-1 with TRBJ2-5; no firm D call. V shed 4 bases and J shed 0 bases, with 9 bases lying between them. Germline assignment: CDR1 WNHNN and CDR2 SYGVQD (reference sequence). This CDR3 is built from 14 residues. The CDR3 protein is CASSVSSDQETQYF. As DNA, the CDR3 is TGCGCCAGCAGTGTGTCGTCAGACCAAGAGACCCAGTACTTC.

V gene TRBV5-4 combines with J gene TRBJ2-1; D ambiguous. This CDR3 comprises 13 residues. The ends were cut back, 1 base at V and 4 bases at J, with 6 bases in the middle. Germline V CDR1 and CDR2: SGHNT, YYREEE (reference sequence). In nucleotides, the CDR3 is TGTGCCAGCAGCTTGCTGACATACAATGAGCAGTTCTTC. Protein: CASSLLTYNEQFF.

The genes are TRBV23-1 and TRBJ2-1, with D hard to call. Being an ORF, TRBV23-1 has a function that is uncertain. This CDR3 has 13 residues. V was shortened by 0 bases and J by 6 bases, with 6 bases between the two germline ends. The CDR3 nucleotides are TGCGCCAGCAGTCAATCCTCTCGCAATGAGCAGTTCTTC. It is translated as CASSQSSRNEQFF.

V gene TRBV4-2 combines with J gene TRBJ1-3; D unclear. Germline values: CDR1 LGHNA, CDR2 YNFKEQ. The CDR3 loop spans 16 amino acids. The germline V and J ends were trimmed by 4 bases and 3 bases, with 16 bases remaining between them. CDR3 residues: CASSPSQKVDGNTIYF. CDR3 in DNA: TGTGCCAGCAGCCCCTCACAGAAAGTAGATGGAAACACCATATATTTT.

The rearrangement uses TRBV3-1 (or the pseudogene TRBV3-2) and TRBJ2-3; 12 nucleotides align to TRBD2. J was trimmed by 0 bases and V by 1 base; bases with no gene match: 5. This CDR3 has 18 residues. Germline-derived CDR1 and CDR2 are LGHDT and YNNKEL (reference sequence). The CDR3 nucleotides are TGTGCCAGCAGCCAAGCAGGACTAGCGGGGCTTAGCACAGATACGCAGTATTTT. Residues: CASSQAGLAGLSTDTQYF.